The T cell receptor beta chain described here comes from a study of PD-L1 blockade in urothelial cancer. Study-wide context: Atezolizumab therapy began for patients in about 2014, dosed at 1,200 mg intravenously every 3 weeks.

Using immunoSEQ multiplex PCR, the repertoire was profiled, and TCRdb retains in-frame clones only, with some absent. Altogether more than 95,000 clones are present, 85% to 90% being singletons, with the ten largest covering over 1.5%. Time point: peripheral blood 6 weeks after treatment start. Germline-derived CDR1 and CDR2 are ENHRY and SYGVKD. V lost 10 bases to trimming and J lost 4 bases, with 16 bases between them. The CDR3 sequence is 13 residues long. The sequenced sample was PBMCs, obtained around atezolizumab (anti-PD-L1) treatment. The J gene is TRBJ1-2, the V gene TRBV10-3; D is ambiguous. The receptor was isolated from a man between 60 and 70 years old with urothelial cancer. For the CDR3, the DNA is TGTGCCACCTGGGAGGGAGTTTTCTATGGCTACACCTTC. This sequence encodes CATWEGVFYGYTF.